Below are 12 T cell receptor beta chains sequenced from a single sample in a study of CD8 T cells in ankylosing spondylitis (dated by TCRdb to between 2016 and 2019). The receptor library was made with 5' RACE. Sequencer: Illumina HiSeq 2500. The public reads were reprocessed in TCRdb via fastp at Q25 and MiXCR, keeping in-frame beta chains. Identical CDR3 protein sequences are pooled into one entry, listed with their most common genes and DNA. The sample records a few hundred thousand distinct CDR3 sequences, about 10% of which are singletons. Jointly, the top ten make up 5.5% to 8% of the sample. Sample: blood, either unsorted or a sorted T cell fraction (not recorded which). The receptors derive from a male donor with ankylosing spondylitis or in good health (not recorded which).

A remark on this clonotype: A much bigger clone sits one base away, suggesting this may be a read error. J is TRBJ2-1 and V is TRBV5-1; D may match TRBD1 or TRBD2 (5 bases each). Trimming stripped 5 bases from V and 8 bases from J, with 23 bases between. Germline lookup yields CDR1 SGHRS and CDR2 YFSETQ. The CDR3 covers 16 residues. As DNA, the CDR3 is TGCGCCAGCAGTCTTAAAGGAAGCGGCCTAGGGGATGAGCAGTTCTTC. This encodes CASSLKGSGLGDEQFF.

The chain links TRBV27 to TRBJ2-2; no clear D gene. CDR3 length equals 11 residues. Germline V gene sequence: CDR1 MNHEY, CDR2 SMNVEV (reference sequence). Trimming took off 3 bases at V and 9 bases at J, with 5 bases between the two ends. CDR3 bases: TGTGCCAGCAGTTTTCAGCGGGAGCTGTTTTTT. Translation gives CASSFQRELFF.

This clonotype was detected ten times or more. The V and J genes are TRBV20-1 and TRBJ2-3; weak D call: TRBD1 (6 bases). The germline gives CDR1 DFQATT, CDR2 SNEGSKA (reference sequence). The CDR3 runs 13 residues. The CDR3 region is CSERQASTDTQYF. The CDR3 DNA follows: TGCAGCGAACGACAGGCGAGCACAGATACGCAGTATTTT.

This sequence joins TRBV2 and TRBJ2-6; a possible D gene is TRBD1 (5 bases). The germline V and J ends were trimmed by 5 bases and 8 bases, with 10 bases remaining between them. This CDR3 is built from 13 residues. CDR1 and CDR2 (germline): SNHLY, FYNNEI. The CDR3 DNA sequence: TGTGCCAGCAGTTCCGACAGTTCCAACGTCCTGACTTTC. Encoded protein: CASSSDSSNVLTF.

This clonotype was counted a few times. The V and J genes are TRBV10-3 and TRBJ2-1, with TRBD2 identical over 7 bases. V lost 10 bases to trimming and J lost 4 bases; unmatched junction nucleotides: 4. Per germline, CDR1 ENHRY and CDR2 SYGVKD. The CDR3 spans 12 residues. The CDR3 sequence: CASGTTYNEQFF. The CDR3 nucleotides are TGTGCCAGCGGGACTACTTACAATGAGCAGTTCTTC.

This clonotype was found many times. V gene TRBV24-1 combines with J gene TRBJ2-1, with unresolved D. Germline values: CDR1 KGHDR, CDR2 SFDVKD. There are 15 residues in the CDR3. The V end was cut by 4 bases, the J end by 0 bases, with 9 bases between. Here the CDR3 DNA reads TGTGCCACCAGTGAAGCCGAGAGCTCCTACAATGAGCAGTTCTTC. Its protein is CATSEAESSYNEQFF.

This clonotype was seen more than once but under ten times. The chain employs TRBV5-1 and TRBJ1-6, with D possibly TRBD1 on 5 matching bases. CDR1 and CDR2 (germline): SGHRS, YFSETQ. CDR3 length equals 15 residues. Trimming pared 0 bases from V and 6 bases from J, leaving 10 bases between. The CDR3 bases are TGCGCCAGCAGCTTGGCCGGTGGGGGTAATTCACCCCTCCACTTT. This encodes CASSLAGGGNSPLHF.

This clonotype was counted at least ten times. V and J are TRBV5-6 and TRBJ1-3; no firm D call. Germline V gives CDR1 SGHDT, CDR2 YYEEEE. V was shortened by 0 bases and J by 7 bases, with 8 bases between the two germline ends. There are 13 residues in the CDR3. The CDR3 is CASSLAGLNTIYF. The CDR3 coding sequence is TGTGCCAGCAGCTTGGCTGGGCTCAACACCATATATTTT.

As concerns this clonotype: A much larger clone lies one base from this, so it may be a read error. This chain connects TRBV3-1 to TRBJ1-2; 7 bases line up with TRBD1. The CDR3 has 14 residues. With 6 bases clipped from V and 3 bases from J, the junction kept 7 bases outside the gene matches. Germline CDR1 and CDR2: LGHDT and YNNKEL (reference sequence). In DNA, the CDR3 is TGTGCCAGCAGTACAACCGGGACAGACTATGGCTACACCTTC. It is translated as CASSTTGTDYGYTF.

V is TRBV10-3 and J is TRBJ2-5, with 9 bases lining up with TRBD2. CDR3 length: 14 residues. Germline assignment: CDR1 ENHRY and CDR2 SYGVKD. Trimming removed 6 bases from V and 5 bases from J; junction bases left unmatched: 7. CDR3 nucleotides: TGTGCCATCAGGCCGGGACTAGCCAAGGAGACCCAGTACTTC. It codes for CAIRPGLAKETQYF.

The chain employs TRBV7-3 and TRBJ2-3; no firm D call. Deletions cut 0 bases from V and 1 base from J, with 8 bases between. This CDR3 spans 15 amino acids. Germline CDR1 is SGHTA and CDR2 is FQGTGA. The CDR3 DNA reads as TGTGCCAGCAGCTTAACGTTATCTGGCACAGATACGCAGTATTTT. Residues: CASSLTLSGTDTQYF.

In this sample, this clonotype turned up many times. V usage is TRBV7-3 and J usage is TRBJ2-3, with TRBD1 as a possible D gene (5 bases). CDR3 length equals 14 residues. V gave up 0 bases and J gave up 4 bases, with 8 bases separating them. The germline gives CDR1 SGHTA, CDR2 FQGTGA. The CDR3 loop reads CASSLTSRADTQYF. The DNA for the CDR3 is TGTGCCAGCAGCTTAACCAGCAGGGCAGATACGCAGTATTTT.